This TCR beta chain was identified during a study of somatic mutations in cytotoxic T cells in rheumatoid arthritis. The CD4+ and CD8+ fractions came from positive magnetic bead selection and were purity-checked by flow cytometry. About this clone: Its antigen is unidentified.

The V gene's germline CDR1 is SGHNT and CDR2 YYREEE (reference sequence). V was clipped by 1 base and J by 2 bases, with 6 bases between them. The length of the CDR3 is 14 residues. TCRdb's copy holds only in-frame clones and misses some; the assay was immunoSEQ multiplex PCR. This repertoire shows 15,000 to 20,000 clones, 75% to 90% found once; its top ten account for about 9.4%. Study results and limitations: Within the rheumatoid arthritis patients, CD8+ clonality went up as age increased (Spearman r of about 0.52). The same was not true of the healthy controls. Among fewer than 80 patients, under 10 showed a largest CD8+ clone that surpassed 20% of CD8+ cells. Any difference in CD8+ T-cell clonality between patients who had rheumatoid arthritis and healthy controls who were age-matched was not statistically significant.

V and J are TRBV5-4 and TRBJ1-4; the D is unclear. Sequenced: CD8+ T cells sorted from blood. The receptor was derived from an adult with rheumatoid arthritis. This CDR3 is CASSLYGTNEKLFF. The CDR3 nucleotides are TGTGCCAGCAGCTTGTATGGGACTAATGAAAAACTGTTTTTT.